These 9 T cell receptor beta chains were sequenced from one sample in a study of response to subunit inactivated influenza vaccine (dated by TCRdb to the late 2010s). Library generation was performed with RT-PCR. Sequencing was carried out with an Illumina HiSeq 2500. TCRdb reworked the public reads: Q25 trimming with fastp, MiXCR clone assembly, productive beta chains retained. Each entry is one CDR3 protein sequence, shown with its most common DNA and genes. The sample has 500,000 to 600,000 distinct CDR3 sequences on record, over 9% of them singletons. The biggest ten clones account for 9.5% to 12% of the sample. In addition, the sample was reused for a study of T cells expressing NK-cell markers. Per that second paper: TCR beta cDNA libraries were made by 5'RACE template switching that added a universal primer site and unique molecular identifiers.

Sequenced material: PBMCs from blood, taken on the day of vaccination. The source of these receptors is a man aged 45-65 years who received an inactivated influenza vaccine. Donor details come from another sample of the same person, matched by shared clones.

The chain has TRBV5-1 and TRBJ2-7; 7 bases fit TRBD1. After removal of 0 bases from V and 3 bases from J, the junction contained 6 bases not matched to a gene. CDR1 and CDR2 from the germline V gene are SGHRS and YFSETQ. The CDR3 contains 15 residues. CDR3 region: CASSLGGGQDYEQYF. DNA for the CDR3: TGCGCCAGCAGCTTGGGAGGGGGCCAGGACTACGAGCAGTACTTC.

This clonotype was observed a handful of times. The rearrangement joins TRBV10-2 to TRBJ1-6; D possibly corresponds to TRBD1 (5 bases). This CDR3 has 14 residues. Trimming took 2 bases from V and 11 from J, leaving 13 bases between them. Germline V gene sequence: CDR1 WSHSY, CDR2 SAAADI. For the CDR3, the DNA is TGCGCCAGCAGTGAGCAGGGACCAAGGACACCCCTCCACTTT. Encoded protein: CASSEQGPRTPLHF.

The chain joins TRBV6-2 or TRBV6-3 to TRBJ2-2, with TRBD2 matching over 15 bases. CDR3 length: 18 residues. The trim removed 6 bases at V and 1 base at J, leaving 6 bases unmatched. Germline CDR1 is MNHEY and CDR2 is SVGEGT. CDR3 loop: CASSDPGLAGGNTGELFF. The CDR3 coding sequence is TGTGCCAGCAGCGATCCGGGACTAGCGGGAGGGAACACCGGGGAGCTGTTTTTT.

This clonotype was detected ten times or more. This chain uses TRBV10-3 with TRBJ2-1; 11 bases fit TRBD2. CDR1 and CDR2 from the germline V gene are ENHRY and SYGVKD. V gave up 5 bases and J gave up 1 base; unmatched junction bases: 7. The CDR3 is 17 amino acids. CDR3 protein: CAISKLAGESSYNEQFF. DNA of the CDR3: TGTGCCATCAGTAAACTAGCGGGAGAGAGTTCCTACAATGAGCAGTTCTTC.

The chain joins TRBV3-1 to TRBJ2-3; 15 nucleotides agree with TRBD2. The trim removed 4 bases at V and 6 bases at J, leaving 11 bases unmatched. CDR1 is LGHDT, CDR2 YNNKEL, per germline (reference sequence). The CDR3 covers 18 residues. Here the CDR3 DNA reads TGTGCCAGCAGCCCGGGCGGACTAGCGGGAGGGGGGATTGATACGCAGTATTTT. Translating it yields CASSPGGLAGGGIDTQYF.

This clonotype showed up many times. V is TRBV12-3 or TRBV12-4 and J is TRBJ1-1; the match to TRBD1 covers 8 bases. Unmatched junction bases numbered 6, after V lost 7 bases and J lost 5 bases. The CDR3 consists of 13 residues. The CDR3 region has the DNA TGTGCCAGCACCGTGGACAGGGTTACTGAAGCTTTCTTT. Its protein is CASTVDRVTEAFF.

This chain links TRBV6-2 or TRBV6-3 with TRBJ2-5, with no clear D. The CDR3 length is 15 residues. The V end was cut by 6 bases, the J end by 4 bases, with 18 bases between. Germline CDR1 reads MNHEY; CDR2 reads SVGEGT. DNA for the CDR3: TGTGCCAGCAGAGTATTAGCTGCCAAAGGAGAGACCCAGTACTTC. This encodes CASRVLAAKGETQYF.

In DNA form, the CDR3 reads TGCGCCAGCAGCTTGCGGGGGGACAGTTACGAGCAGTACTTC. It is translated as CASSLRGDSYEQYF. This chain uses TRBV5-1 with TRBJ2-7; tentatively, D is TRBD1 or TRBD2 (7 bases each). Trimming removed 1 base from V and 4 bases from J, with 12 bases in between. This CDR3 spans 14 amino acids. In germline, CDR1 is SGHRS, CDR2 YFSETQ.

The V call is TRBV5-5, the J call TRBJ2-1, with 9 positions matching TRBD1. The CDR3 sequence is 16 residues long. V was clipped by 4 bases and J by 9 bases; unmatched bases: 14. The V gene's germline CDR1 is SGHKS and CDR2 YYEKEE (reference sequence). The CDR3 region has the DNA TGTGCCAGCAGCCCAGCCAGACAGGGGGTTAGAGGTGAGCAGTTCTTC. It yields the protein CASSPARQGVRGEQFF.